Listed here are 5 T cell receptor beta chains from one sample, sequenced in a study of patients and donors after allogeneic stem cell transplantation. TCRdb independently ran MiXCR on the RT-PCR reads; one entry per CDR3 protein. The sample yields about 200,000 distinct CDR3 sequences, 38% seen once. Sequenced: blood, either unsorted or a sorted T cell fraction (not recorded which). These TCRs come from a human donor who was either an allogeneic HSCT recipient or a stem cell or donor lymphocyte infusion donor (not recorded which). It is not recorded whose cells these are; they may come from a transplant donor.

The chain joins TRBV2 to TRBJ1-3; 8 nucleotides match TRBD1. There are 15 residues in the CDR3. In germline, CDR1 is SNHLY, CDR2 FYNNEI. V dropped 6 bases and J dropped 4; count of bases not matched to a gene: 8. This CDR3 reads CASSGTGPQGNTIYF. In DNA, the CDR3 is TGTGCCAGCAGCGGGACAGGACCACAAGGAAACACCATATATTTT.

V is TRBV7-6 and J is TRBJ1-6; perhaps TRBD1 as D (5 bases). V was clipped by 3 bases and J by 10 bases, with 13 bases between them. The CDR3 spans 14 residues. Per the germline V gene, CDR1 is SGHVS and CDR2 is FNYEAQ. The CDR3: CASSFRGSQSPLHF. For the CDR3, the DNA is TGTGCCAGCAGCTTTAGGGGTTCCCAATCACCCCTCCACTTT.

This clonotype was seen only a few times. The chain carries TRBV12-3 or TRBV12-4 and TRBJ1-1, with D perhaps matching TRBD1 (5 bases). The CDR3 totals 13 residues. Between the trimmed V and J ends, which lost 2 bases and 5 bases, there was a span of 9 bases. The CDR3 reads CASSLSGRTEAFF. CDR3 coding DNA: TGTGCCAGCAGTTTATCAGGGAGGACTGAAGCTTTCTTT.

In its sample, this clonotype was seen a few times. CDR3 coding DNA: TGTGCCAGCAGCCAAGATTCGACGGGAGATACGCAGTATTTT. Translated, it gives CASSQDSTGDTQYF. The V gene is TRBV3-1, the J gene TRBJ2-3; no firm D call. Germline loops: CDR1 LGHDT, CDR2 YNNKEL (reference sequence). V lost 0 bases and J lost 5, with 9 bases in between. The CDR3 covers 14 residues.

The chain is built from TRBV5-1 and TRBJ2-3, with unresolved D. The CDR3 has 17 amino acids. Trimming shortened V by 0 bases and J by 0 bases, and 14 bases separated the two germline ends. Germline CDR1 and CDR2: SGHRS and YFSETQ. The CDR3 DNA reads as TGCGCCAGCAGCTTGGCCCTGGCGGCAGCTAGCACAGATACGCAGTATTTT. It encodes CASSLALAAASTDTQYF.